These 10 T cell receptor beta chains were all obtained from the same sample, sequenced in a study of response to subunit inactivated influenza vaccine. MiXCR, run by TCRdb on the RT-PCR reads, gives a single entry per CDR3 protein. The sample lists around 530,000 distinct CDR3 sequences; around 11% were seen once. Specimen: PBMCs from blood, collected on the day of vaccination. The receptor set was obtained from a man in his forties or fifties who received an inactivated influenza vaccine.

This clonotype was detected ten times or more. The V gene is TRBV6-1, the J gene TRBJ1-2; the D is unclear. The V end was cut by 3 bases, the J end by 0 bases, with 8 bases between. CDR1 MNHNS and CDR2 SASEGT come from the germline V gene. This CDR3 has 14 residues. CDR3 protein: CASSDGVTNYGYTF. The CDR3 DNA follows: TGTGCCAGCAGTGACGGAGTTACTAACTATGGCTACACCTTC.

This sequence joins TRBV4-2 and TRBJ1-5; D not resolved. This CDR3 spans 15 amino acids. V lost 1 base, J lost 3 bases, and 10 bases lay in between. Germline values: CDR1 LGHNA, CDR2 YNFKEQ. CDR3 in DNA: TGTGCCAGCAGCCAAGGAGCCGAAATCAATCAGCCCCAGCATTTT. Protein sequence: CASSQGAEINQPQHF.

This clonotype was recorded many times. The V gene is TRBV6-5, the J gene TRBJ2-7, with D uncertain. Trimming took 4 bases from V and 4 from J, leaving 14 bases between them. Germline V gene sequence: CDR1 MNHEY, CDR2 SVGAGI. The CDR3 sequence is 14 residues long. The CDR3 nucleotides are TGTGCCAGCAGTTTATCGGCTACTTCATACGAGCAGTACTTC. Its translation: CASSLSATSYEQYF.

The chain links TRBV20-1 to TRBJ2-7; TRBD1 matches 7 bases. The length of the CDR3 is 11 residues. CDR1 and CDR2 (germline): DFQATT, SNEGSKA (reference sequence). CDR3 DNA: TGCAGAGTCGACAGGGTCTACGAGCAGTACTTC. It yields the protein CRVDRVYEQYF.

The CDR3, as DNA: TGTGCCAGCAGCCAATCGGACAGGGGGCGCTTCGGGCAGTACTTC. Residues: CASSQSDRGRFGQYF. V is TRBV16 and J is TRBJ2-7, with 11 bases identical to TRBD1. Germline values: CDR1 KGHSY, CDR2 FQNENV. The ends lost 0 bases at V and 9 bases at J; junction bases unmatched: 7. CDR3 length: 15 residues.

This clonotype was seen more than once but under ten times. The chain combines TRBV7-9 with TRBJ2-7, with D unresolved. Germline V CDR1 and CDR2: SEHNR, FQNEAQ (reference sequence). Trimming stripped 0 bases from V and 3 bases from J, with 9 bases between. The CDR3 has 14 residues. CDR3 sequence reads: CASSLATERYEQYF. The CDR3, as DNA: TGTGCCAGCAGCTTAGCCACGGAGCGCTACGAGCAGTACTTC.

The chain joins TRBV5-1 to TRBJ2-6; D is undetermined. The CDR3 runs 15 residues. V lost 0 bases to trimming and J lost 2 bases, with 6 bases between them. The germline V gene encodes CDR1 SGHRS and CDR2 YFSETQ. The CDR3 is CASSLGTAGANVLTF. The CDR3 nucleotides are TGCGCCAGCAGCTTGGGTACAGCTGGGGCCAACGTCCTGACTTTC.

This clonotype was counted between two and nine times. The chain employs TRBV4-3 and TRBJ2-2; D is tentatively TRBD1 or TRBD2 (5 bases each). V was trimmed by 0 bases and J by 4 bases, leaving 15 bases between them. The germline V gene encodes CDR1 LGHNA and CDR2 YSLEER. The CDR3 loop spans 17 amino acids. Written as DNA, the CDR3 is TGCGCCAGCAGCCAAGATAGTGTTGGGACCACCACCGGGGAGCTGTTTTTT. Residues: CASSQDSVGTTTGELFF.

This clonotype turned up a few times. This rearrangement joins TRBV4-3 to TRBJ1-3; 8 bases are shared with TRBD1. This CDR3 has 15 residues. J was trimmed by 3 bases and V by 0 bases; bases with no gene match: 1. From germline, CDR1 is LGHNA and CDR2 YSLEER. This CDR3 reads CASSQETGGGNTIYF. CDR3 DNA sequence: TGCGCCAGCAGCCAAGAAACAGGGGGTGGAAACACCATATATTTT.

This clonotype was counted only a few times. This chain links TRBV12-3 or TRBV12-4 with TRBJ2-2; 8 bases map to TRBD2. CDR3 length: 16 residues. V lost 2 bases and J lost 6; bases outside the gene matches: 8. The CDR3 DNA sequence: TGTGCCAGCAGTTTACCACCCCGGGGGGGAGCCGGGGAGCTGTTTTTT. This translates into CASSLPPRGGAGELFF.